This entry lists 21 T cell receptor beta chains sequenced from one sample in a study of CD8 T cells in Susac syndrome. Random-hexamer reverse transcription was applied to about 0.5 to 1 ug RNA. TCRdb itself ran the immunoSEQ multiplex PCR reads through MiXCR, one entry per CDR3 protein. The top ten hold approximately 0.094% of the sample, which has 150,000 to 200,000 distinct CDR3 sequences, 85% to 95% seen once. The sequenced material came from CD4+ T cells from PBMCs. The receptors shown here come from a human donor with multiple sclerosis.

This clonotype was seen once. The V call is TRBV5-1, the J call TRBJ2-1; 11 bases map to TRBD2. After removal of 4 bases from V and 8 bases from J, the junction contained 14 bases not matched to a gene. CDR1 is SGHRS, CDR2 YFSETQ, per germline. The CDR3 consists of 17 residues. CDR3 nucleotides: TGCGCCAGCAGCGACGCACTTAGCGGGGGGGCCATCGATGAGCAGTTCTTC. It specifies CASSDALSGGAIDEQFF.

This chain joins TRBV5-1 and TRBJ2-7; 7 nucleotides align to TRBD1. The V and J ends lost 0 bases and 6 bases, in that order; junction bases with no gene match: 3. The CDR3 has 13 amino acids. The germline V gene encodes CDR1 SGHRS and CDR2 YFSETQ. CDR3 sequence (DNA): TGCGCCAGCAGCTTGGGACAGGGCATCGAGCAGTACTTC. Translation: CASSLGQGIEQYF.

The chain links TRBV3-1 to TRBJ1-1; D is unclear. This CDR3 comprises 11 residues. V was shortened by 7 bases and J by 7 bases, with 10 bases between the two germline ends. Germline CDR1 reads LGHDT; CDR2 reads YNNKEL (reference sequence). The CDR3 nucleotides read TGTGCCAGCACCACGCGTGGTGAAGCTTTCTTT. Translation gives CASTTRGEAFF.

This CDR3 reads CASSPSGGARGGYTF. CDR3 nucleotides: TGTGCCAGCAGTCCCTCGGGGGGCGCGCGGGGAGGCTACACCTTC. This chain uses TRBV28 with TRBJ1-2; TRBD1 might be the D (6 bases). The CDR3 runs 15 residues. Trimming left V 5 bases short and J 8 bases short, with 21 bases between. The germline gives CDR1 MDHEN, CDR2 SYDVKM.

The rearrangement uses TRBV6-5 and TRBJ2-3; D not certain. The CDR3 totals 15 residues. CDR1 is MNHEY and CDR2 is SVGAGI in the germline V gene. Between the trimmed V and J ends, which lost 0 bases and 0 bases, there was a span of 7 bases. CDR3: CASSYSAYSTDTQYF. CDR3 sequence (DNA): TGTGCCAGCAGTTACTCGGCCTATAGCACAGATACGCAGTATTTT.

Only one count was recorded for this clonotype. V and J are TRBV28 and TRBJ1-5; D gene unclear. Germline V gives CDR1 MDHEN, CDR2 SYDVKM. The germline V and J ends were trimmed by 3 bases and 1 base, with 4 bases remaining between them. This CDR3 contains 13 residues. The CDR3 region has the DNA TGTGCCAGCAGTTTTCCCAGCAATCAGCCCCAGCATTTT. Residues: CASSFPSNQPQHF.

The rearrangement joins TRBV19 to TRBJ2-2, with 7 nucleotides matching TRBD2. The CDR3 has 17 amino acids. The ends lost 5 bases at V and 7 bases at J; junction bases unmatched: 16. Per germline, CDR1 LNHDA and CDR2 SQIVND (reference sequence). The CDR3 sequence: CASSPYASGDSHGELFF. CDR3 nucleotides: TGTGCCAGTAGTCCGTACGCTAGCGGAGACAGTCACGGGGAGCTGTTTTTT.

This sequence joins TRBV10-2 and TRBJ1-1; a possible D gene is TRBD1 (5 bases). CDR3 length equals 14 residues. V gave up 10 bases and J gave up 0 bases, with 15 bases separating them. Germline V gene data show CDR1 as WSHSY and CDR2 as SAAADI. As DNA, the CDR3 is TGCGCCACCTCCAGGGCCGAAATGAACACTGAAGCTTTCTTT. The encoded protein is CATSRAEMNTEAFF.

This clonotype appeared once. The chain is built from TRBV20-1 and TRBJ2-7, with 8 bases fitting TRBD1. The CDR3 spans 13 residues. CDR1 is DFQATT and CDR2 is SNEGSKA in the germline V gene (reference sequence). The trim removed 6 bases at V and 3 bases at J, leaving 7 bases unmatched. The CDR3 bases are TGCAGTGCGAGCACAGGGGGAGGCTACGAGCAGTACTTC. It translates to CSASTGGGYEQYF.

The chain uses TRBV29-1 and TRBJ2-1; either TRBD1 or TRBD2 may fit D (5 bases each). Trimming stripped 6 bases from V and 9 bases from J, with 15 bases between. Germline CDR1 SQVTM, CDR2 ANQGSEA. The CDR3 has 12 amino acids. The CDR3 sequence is CSVGVLKGEQFF. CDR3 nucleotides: TGCAGCGTGGGGGTCCTCAAGGGTGAGCAGTTCTTC.

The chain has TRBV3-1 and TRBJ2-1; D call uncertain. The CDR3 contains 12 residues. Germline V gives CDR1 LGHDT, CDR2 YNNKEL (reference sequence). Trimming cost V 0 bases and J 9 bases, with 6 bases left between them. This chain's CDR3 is CASSQDVSEQFF. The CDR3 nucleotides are TGTGCCAGCAGCCAAGACGTCAGTGAGCAGTTCTTC.

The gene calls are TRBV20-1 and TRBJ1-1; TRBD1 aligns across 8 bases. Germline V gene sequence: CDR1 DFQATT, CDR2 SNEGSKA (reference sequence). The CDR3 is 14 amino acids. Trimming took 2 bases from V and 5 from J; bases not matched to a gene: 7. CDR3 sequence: CSARMDGQGTEAFF. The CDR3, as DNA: TGCAGTGCTAGAATGGATGGACAGGGAACTGAAGCTTTCTTT.

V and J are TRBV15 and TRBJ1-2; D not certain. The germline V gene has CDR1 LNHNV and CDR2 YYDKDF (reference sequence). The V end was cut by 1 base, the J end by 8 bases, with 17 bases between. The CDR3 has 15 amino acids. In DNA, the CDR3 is TGTGCCACCAGCAGAGCCAATGGAGATTTAGGGGGCTACACCTTC. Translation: CATSRANGDLGGYTF.

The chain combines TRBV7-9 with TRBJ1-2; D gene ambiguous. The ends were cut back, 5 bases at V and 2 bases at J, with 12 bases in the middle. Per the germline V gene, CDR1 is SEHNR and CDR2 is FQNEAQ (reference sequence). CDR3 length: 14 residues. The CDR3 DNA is TGTGCCAGCAGCGACGAGGCCGCCAACTATGGCTACACCTTC. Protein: CASSDEAANYGYTF. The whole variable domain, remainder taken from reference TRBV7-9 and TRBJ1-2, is DTGVSQNPRHKITKRGQNVTFRCDPISEHNRLYWYRQTLGQGPEFLTYFQNEAQLEKSRLLSDRFSAERPKGSFSTLEIQRTEQGDSAMYLCASSDEAANYGYTFGSGTRLTVV.

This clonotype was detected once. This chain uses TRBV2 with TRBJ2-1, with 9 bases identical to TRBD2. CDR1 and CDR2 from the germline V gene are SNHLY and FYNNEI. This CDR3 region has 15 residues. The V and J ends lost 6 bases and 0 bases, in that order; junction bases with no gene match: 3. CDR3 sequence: CASRLAGLSYNEQFF. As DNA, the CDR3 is TGTGCCAGCAGACTAGCGGGCCTCTCCTACAATGAGCAGTTCTTC.

The CDR3 spells CASSYRGQGRGEAFF. In DNA, the CDR3 is TGTGCCAGCAGCTACCGCGGACAGGGGCGGGGTGAAGCTTTCTTT. The V call is TRBV7-2, the J call TRBJ1-1, with 9 bases that match TRBD1. Germline loops: CDR1 SGHTA, CDR2 FQGNSA. The CDR3 is 15 residues long. J was trimmed by 7 bases and V by 4 bases; bases with no gene match: 10.

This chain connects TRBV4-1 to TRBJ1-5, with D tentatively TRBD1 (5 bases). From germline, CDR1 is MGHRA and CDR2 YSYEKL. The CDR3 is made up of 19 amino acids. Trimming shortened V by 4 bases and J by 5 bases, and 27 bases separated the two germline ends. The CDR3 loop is CASSRTVLGTGGEDQPQHF. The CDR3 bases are TGCGCCAGCAGCCGAACGGTTCTCGGGACCGGGGGGGAGGATCAGCCCCAGCATTTT.

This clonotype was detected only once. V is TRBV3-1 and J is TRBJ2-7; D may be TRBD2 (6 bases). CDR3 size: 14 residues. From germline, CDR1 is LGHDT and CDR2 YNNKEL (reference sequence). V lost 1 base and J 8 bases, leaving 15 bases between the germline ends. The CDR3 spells CASSQGVTGEKQYF. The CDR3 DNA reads TGTGCCAGCAGCCAAGGGGTTACGGGGGAAAAGCAGTACTTC.

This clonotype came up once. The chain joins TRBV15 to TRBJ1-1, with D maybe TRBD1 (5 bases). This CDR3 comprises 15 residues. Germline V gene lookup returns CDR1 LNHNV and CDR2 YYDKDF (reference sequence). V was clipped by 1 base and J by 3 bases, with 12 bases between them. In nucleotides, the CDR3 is TGTGCCACCAGCAGAGTCAGGGTCGGGGACACTGAAGCTTTCTTT. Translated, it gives CATSRVRVGDTEAFF. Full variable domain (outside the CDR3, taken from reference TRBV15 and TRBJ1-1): DAMVIQNPRYQVTQFGKPVTLSCSQTLNHNVMYWYQQKSSQAPKLLFHYYDKDFNNEADTPDNFQSRRPNTSFCFLDIRSPGLGDTAMYLCATSRVRVGDTEAFFGQGTRLTVV.

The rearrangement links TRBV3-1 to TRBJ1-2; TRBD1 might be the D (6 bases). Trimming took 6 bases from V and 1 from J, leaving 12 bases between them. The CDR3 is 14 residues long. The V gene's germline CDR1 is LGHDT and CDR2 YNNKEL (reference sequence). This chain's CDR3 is CASSRGQINYGYTF. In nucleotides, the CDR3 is TGTGCCAGCAGTCGAGGACAGATTAACTATGGCTACACCTTC.

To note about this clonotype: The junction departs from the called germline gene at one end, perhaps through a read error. The CDR3 sequence is CASSLDGGTRYF. In DNA, the CDR3 is TGCGCCAGCAGCTTGGACGGAGGAACCCGGTACTTC. The gene calls are TRBV5-1 and TRBJ2-5, with a tentative D call TRBD2 (5 bases). In germline, CDR1 is SGHRS, CDR2 YFSETQ. The CDR3 length is 12 residues.